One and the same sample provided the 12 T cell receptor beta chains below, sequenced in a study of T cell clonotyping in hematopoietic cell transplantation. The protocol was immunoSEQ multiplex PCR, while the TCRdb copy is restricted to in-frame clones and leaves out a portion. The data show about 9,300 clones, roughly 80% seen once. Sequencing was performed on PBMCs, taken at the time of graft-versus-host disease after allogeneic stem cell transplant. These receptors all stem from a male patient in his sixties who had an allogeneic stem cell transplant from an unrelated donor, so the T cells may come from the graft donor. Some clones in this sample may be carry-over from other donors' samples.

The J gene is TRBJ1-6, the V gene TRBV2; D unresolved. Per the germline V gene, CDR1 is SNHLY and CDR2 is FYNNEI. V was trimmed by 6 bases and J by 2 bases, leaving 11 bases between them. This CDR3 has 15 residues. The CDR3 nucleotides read TGTGCCAGCAGCCAACAAGATCCCTATAATTCACCCCTCCACTTT. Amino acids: CASSQQDPYNSPLHF. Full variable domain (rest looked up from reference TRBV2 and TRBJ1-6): EPEVTQTPSHQVTQMGQEVILRCVPISNHLYFYWYRQILGQKVEFLVSFYNNEISEKSEIFDDQFSVERPDGSNFTLKIRSTKLEDSAMYFCASSQQDPYNSPLHFGNGTRLTVT.

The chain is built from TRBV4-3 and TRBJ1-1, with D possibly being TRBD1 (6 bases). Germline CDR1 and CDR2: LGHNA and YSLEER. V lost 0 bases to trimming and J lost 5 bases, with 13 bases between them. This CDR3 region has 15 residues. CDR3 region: CASSQDEWGATEAFF. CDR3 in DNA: TGCGCCAGCAGCCAAGATGAGTGGGGGGCAACTGAAGCTTTCTTT.

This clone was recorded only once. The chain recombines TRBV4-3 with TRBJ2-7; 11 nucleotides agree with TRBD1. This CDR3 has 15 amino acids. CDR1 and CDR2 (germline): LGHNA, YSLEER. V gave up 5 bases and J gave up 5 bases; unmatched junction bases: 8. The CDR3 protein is CASSSGTGGGNEQYF. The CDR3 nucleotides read TGCGCCAGCAGCTCCGGGACAGGGGGTGGGAACGAGCAGTACTTC.

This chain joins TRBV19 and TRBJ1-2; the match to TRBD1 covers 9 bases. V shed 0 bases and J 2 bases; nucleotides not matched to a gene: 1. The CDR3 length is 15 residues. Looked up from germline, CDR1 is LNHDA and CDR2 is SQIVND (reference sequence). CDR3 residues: CASSIEGTGNYGYTF. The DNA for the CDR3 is TGTGCCAGTAGTATAGAGGGGACAGGGAACTATGGCTACACCTTC.

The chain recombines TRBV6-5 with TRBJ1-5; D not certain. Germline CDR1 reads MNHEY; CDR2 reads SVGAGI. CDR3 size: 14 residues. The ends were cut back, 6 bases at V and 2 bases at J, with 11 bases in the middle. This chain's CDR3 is CASSQGAGNQPQHF. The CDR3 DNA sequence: TGTGCCAGCAGCCAAGGAGCAGGCAATCAGCCCCAGCATTTT.

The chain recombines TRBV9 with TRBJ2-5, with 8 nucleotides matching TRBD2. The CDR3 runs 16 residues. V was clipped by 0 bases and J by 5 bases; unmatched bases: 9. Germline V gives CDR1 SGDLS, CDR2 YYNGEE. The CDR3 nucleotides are TGTGCCAGCAGCGTAGGAGTTAGCGGGACTTGGGAGACCCAGTACTTC. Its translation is CASSVGVSGTWETQYF.

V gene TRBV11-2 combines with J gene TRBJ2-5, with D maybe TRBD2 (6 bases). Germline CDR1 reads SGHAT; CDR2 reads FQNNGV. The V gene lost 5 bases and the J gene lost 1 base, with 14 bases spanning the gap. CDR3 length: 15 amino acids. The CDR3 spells CASSPRVSGQETQYF. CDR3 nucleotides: TGTGCCAGCAGCCCTAGGGTTAGCGGCCAAGAGACCCAGTACTTC.

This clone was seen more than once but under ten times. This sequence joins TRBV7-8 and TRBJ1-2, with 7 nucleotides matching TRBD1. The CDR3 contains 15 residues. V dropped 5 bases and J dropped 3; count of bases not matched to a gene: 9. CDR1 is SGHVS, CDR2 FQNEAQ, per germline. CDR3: CASSLQTGRDYGYTF. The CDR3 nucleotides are TGTGCCAGCAGCCTCCAGACAGGGCGCGACTATGGCTACACCTTC.

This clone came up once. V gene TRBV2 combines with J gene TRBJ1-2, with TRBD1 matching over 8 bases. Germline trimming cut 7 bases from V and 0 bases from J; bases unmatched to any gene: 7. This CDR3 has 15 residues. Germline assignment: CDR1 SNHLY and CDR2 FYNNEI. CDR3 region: CASTGQGIANYGYTF. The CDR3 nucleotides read TGTGCCAGCACCGGACAGGGAATAGCTAACTATGGCTACACCTTC.

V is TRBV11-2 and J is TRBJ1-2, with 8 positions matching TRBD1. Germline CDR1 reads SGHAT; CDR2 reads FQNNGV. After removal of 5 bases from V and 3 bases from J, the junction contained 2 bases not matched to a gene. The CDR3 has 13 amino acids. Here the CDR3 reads CASSLQGDYGYTF. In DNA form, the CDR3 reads TGTGCCAGCAGCCTACAGGGGGACTATGGCTACACCTTC.

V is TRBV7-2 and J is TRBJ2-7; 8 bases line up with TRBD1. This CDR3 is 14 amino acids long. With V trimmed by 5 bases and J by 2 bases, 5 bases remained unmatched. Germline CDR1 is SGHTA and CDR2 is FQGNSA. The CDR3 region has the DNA TGTGCCAGCAGCCAAGTCAGGGGGCCCTACGAGCAGTACTTC. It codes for CASSQVRGPYEQYF.

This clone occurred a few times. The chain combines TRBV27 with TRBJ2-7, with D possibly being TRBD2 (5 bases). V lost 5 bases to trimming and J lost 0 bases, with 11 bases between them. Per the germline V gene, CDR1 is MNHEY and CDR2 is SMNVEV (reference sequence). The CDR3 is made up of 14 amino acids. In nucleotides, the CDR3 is TGTGCCAGCAGTACCCTGGACTCCTCCTACGAGCAGTACTTC. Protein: CASSTLDSSYEQYF.